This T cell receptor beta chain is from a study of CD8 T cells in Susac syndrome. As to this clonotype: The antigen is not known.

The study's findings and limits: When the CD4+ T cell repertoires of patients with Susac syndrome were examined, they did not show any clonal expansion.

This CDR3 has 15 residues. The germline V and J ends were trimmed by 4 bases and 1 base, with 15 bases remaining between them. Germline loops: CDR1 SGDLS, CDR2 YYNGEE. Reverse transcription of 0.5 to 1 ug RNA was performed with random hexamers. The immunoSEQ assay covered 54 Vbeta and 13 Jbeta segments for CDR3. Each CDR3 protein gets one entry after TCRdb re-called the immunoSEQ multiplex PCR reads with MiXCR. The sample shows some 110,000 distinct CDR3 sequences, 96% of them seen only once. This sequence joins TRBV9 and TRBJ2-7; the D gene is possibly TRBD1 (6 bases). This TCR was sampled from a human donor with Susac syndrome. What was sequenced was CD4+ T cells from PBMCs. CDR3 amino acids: CASSRDRYRSYEQYF. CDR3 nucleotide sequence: TGTGCCAGCAGCCGAGACAGGTATAGATCCTACGAGCAGTACTTC.